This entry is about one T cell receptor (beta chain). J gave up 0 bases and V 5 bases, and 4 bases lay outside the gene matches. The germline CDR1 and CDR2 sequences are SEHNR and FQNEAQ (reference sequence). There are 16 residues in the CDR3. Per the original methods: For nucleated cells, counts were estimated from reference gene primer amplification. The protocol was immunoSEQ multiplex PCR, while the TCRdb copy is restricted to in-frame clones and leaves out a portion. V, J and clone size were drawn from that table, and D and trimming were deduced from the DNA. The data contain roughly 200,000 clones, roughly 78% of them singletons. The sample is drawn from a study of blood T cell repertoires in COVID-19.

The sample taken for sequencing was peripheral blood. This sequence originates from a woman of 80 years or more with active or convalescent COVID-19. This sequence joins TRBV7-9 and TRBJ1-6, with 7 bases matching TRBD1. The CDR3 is CASSRTGGSYNSPLHF. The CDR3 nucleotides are TGTGCCAGCAGCCGGACAGGAGGCTCCTATAATTCACCCCTCCACTTT.